Reported below is one TCR beta chain. What it recognizes is unknown. It was with 60 Vbeta and 13 Jbeta primers that the PCR ran. In the original processing: In a later analysis, the count reached 80 million or so unique TCR beta chains, with 10 million to 11 million shared. Generated by immunoSEQ multiplex PCR, the TCRdb table keeps only in-frame clones and is missing some. For V, J and clone size, that table is used; D and trimming come from the DNA. The profile shows about 95,000 clones, over 70% of them singletons. The entry originates in a study of cytomegalovirus exposure and HLA in healthy donors. Findings and limits, study-wide: Cytomegalovirus status was reportedly diagnosed by the classifier with high sensitivity and specificity. The study put 150 to 200 TCR beta chains on its list as cytomegalovirus-associated. Within an earlier analysis, most TCR beta V segments proved productive either about 87% or about 30% of the time.

The CDR3 covers 12 residues. Trimming removed 8 bases from V and 6 bases from J, with 8 bases in between. Germline loops: CDR1 SGHAT, CDR2 FQNNGV. The clonotype comes from a man aged 18 to 35 in good health and CMV-seropositive. V and J are TRBV11-2 and TRBJ1-6, with D hard to call. The specimen sequenced was PBMCs. The CDR3 nucleotides are TGTGCCAGCTCTCGGGTTAATTCACCCCTCCACTTT. Translating gives CASSRVNSPLHF.